One sample yielded the 4 T cell receptor beta chains listed below, sequenced in a study of control samples from healthy donors and cancer patients. Clones were sequenced by immunoSEQ multiplex PCR, and TCRdb holds only the in-frame ones, with some missing. The data hold 350,000 to 450,000 clones, with around 90% observed a single time. The sequencing input was PBMCs. These receptors all stem from a man aged 35-49 years with head and neck cancer.

The chain links TRBV10-3 to TRBJ2-1; 7 nucleotides line up with TRBD2. The ends lost 10 bases at V and 0 bases at J; junction bases unmatched: 12. Germline V CDR1 and CDR2: ENHRY, SYGVKD. The length of the CDR3 is 16 residues. CDR3 sequence (DNA): TGTGCCACAACCCCCGGGGGGAGTCGCTCCTACAATGAGCAGTTCTTC. This translates into CATTPGGSRSYNEQFF.

The chain carries TRBV18 and TRBJ1-5, with 8 bases fitting TRBD1. Looked up from germline, CDR1 is KGHSH and CDR2 is LQKENI. J lost 6 bases, V lost 6 bases, and 16 bases had no gene match. This CDR3 has 17 residues. The CDR3 DNA follows: TGTGCCAGCTCTCCGAACGATGGACAGGGTTCGCGTCAGCCCCAGCATTTT. Encoded protein: CASSPNDGQGSRQPQHF.

This sequence joins TRBV6-5 and TRBJ2-1; TRBD2 might be the D (5 bases). CDR1 MNHEY and CDR2 SVGAGI come from the germline V gene. CDR3 length: 13 residues. V was trimmed by 7 bases and J by 5 bases, leaving 12 bases between them. Here the CDR3 reads CASTREGHNEQFF. As DNA, the CDR3 is TGTGCCAGCACCCGAGAGGGCCACAATGAGCAGTTCTTC.

This chain joins TRBV5-1 and TRBJ2-2, with D perhaps TRBD1 (5 bases). V lost 4 bases and J 7 bases, leaving 17 bases between the germline ends. This CDR3 has 15 residues. Germline loops: CDR1 SGHRS, CDR2 YFSETQ. The CDR3: CASSLGTGGDGELFF. The CDR3 coding sequence is TGCGCCAGCAGCCTCGGTACAGGTGGGGACGGGGAGCTGTTTTTT.